The 20 T cell receptor beta chains below were found in one sample sequenced in a study of cytomegalovirus exposure and HLA in healthy donors. PCR amplification relied on 60 Vbeta primers (plus 13 Jbeta primers). Method: immunoSEQ multiplex PCR; TCRdb's copy keeps in-frame clones and lacks some. The data contain roughly 260,000 clones, approximately 84% of them singletons. Material for sequencing was PBMCs. These receptors all come from a woman in her thirties or forties in good health and CMV-seropositive.

This chain joins TRBV27 and TRBJ2-7; possibly TRBD2 for D (6 bases). The CDR3 extends over 13 amino acids. Germline assignment: CDR1 MNHEY and CDR2 SMNVEV (reference sequence). The ends were cut back, 2 bases at V and 6 bases at J, with 11 bases in the middle. CDR3 nucleotide sequence: TGTGCCAGCAGTTTAAACGGGGGACCCGAGCAGTACTTC. It translates to CASSLNGGPEQYF.

The chain is built from TRBV10-3 and TRBJ2-7; 11 nucleotides align to TRBD2. The CDR3 has 14 residues. Germline V lookup: CDR1 ENHRY, CDR2 SYGVKD. The J segment lost 6 bases and the V segment lost 10 bases, leaving 11 bases of the junction unmatched. CDR3 residues: CATRTGLAGGEQYF. The CDR3 bases are TGTGCCACCAGAACGGGGCTAGCGGGAGGCGAGCAGTACTTC.

The chain couples TRBV9 to TRBJ1-1, with unresolved D. This CDR3 contains 13 residues. CDR1 is SGDLS and CDR2 is YYNGEE in the germline V gene. V lost 4 bases to trimming and J lost 6 bases, with 13 bases between them. The DNA of the CDR3 is TGTGCCAGCAGCCCGAGGATTGCGGCTGAAGCTTTCTTT. It specifies CASSPRIAAEAFF.

V gene TRBV19 combines with J gene TRBJ2-3, with 10 nucleotides matching TRBD2. The CDR3 is 18 amino acids. Germline V gene lookup returns CDR1 LNHDA and CDR2 SQIVND (reference sequence). V lost 3 bases, J lost 0 bases, and 9 bases stayed unmatched. Here the CDR3 DNA reads TGTGCCAGTAGTATCGACAGGGGACTAGCGCCCAGCACAGATACGCAGTATTTT. It translates to CASSIDRGLAPSTDTQYF.

V is TRBV7-2 and J is TRBJ2-5; 12 nucleotides agree with TRBD2. The J call may be faulty, since TRBJ2-7 better matches the DNA end. This CDR3 has 16 amino acids. Germline-derived CDR1 and CDR2 are SGHTA and FQGNSA. The CDR3 nucleotides are TGTGCCAGCAGCACCACTAGCGGGAGGTTGGCCTACGAGCAGTACTTC. It codes for CASSTTSGRLAYEQYF.

V is TRBV2 and J is TRBJ1-5, with 10 bases that match TRBD1. Germline V gives CDR1 SNHLY, CDR2 FYNNEI. The CDR3 totals 17 residues. Losses at the gene ends were 5 bases for V and 3 bases for J; bases not matched to a gene: 10. The CDR3 DNA follows: TGTGCCAGCAGTCGCGGGACAGGGGTTTCCTCCAATCAGCCCCAGCATTTT. Amino acids: CASSRGTGVSSNQPQHF.

The rearrangement joins TRBV7-9 to TRBJ1-3; weak D call: TRBD1 (6 bases). The CDR3 has 16 amino acids. The germline CDR1 and CDR2 sequences are SEHNR and FQNEAQ (reference sequence). V was trimmed by 6 bases and J by 0 bases, leaving 15 bases between them. CDR3 coding DNA: TGTGCCAGCAGTTCGCAGGGGTTGGTCTCTGGAAACACCATATATTTT. It specifies CASSSQGLVSGNTIYF.

This clone came up a few times. V is TRBV7-2 and J is TRBJ1-2; 7 bases map to TRBD1. The CDR3 totals 15 residues. Germline V gene data show CDR1 as SGHTA and CDR2 as FQGNSA. J lost 1 base, V lost 5 bases, and 7 bases had no gene match. The CDR3, as DNA: TGTGCCAGCAGCAGAGGGACAGACTTTAACTATGGCTACACCTTC. Residues: CASSRGTDFNYGYTF.

This chain joins TRBV18 and TRBJ2-7, with TRBD1 as a possible D gene (5 bases). The CDR3 contains 12 residues. V lost 5 bases and J lost 4, with 9 bases in between. CDR1 KGHSH and CDR2 LQKENI come from the germline V gene. The CDR3 loop is CASSVPGYEQYF. DNA of the CDR3: TGTGCCAGCTCAGTACCAGGGTACGAGCAGTACTTC.

The rearrangement uses TRBV18 and TRBJ1-4; possible D gene TRBD1, 5 bases. V lost 3 bases and J 7 bases, leaving 18 bases between the germline ends. The CDR3 sequence is 16 residues long. CDR1 KGHSH and CDR2 LQKENI come from the germline V gene. For the CDR3, the DNA is TGTGCCAGCTCACCCTACCTACAGGCTGTGGGTGAAAAACTGTTTTTT. Protein product: CASSPYLQAVGEKLFF.

V is TRBV6-5 and J is TRBJ2-7; 9 bases agree with TRBD1. Germline V gene sequence: CDR1 MNHEY, CDR2 SVGAGI. The trim removed 4 bases at V and 0 bases at J, leaving 1 base unmatched. This CDR3 region has 14 residues. The CDR3 DNA follows: TGTGCCAGCAGTTTGGGACAGGGCTCCTACGAGCAGTACTTC. This gives the protein CASSLGQGSYEQYF.

This clone occurred once. This sequence joins TRBV19 and TRBJ1-1; 8 bases agree with TRBD1. The trim removed 3 bases at V and 6 bases at J, leaving 15 bases unmatched. The germline V gene encodes CDR1 LNHDA and CDR2 SQIVND (reference sequence). The CDR3 loop spans 17 amino acids. CDR3 in amino acids: CASSIGFLNHRGAEAFF. As DNA, the CDR3 is TGTGCCAGTAGTATCGGGTTTTTAAACCACAGGGGGGCTGAAGCTTTCTTT.

The chain couples TRBV4-2 to TRBJ2-1; D not resolved. Germline V gene sequence: CDR1 LGHNA, CDR2 YNFKEQ. V dropped 4 bases and J dropped 2 bases, with 15 bases sitting between them. The CDR3 has 16 amino acids. The CDR3 DNA reads TGTGCCAGCAGCCCAAATGGGCACCTCACCTACAATGAGCAGTTCTTC. It encodes CASSPNGHLTYNEQFF.

V usage is TRBV2 and J usage is TRBJ2-5; the D gene is possibly TRBD1 (6 bases). Germline CDR1 reads SNHLY; CDR2 reads FYNNEI. The CDR3 loop spans 14 amino acids. Trimming cost V 5 bases and J 2 bases, with 12 bases left between them. CDR3 sequence (DNA): TGTGCCAGCAGTCCCGGGACACTTCAAGAGACCCAGTACTTC. Translation gives CASSPGTLQETQYF.

The chain recombines TRBV5-4 with TRBJ1-2; 7 positions match TRBD1. CDR1 SGHNT and CDR2 YYREEE come from the germline V gene (reference sequence). CDR3 size: 15 residues. Trimming took 4 bases from V and 3 from J; bases not matched to a gene: 9. The CDR3, as DNA: TGTGCCAGCAGCCCCGGGACAGACCAATACTATGGCTACACCTTC. It yields the protein CASSPGTDQYYGYTF.

The chain combines TRBV11-2 with TRBJ1-1; 7 positions agree with TRBD1. With V trimmed by 3 bases and J by 2 bases, 6 bases remained unmatched. CDR3 length: 15 residues. CDR1 is SGHAT, CDR2 FQNNGV, per germline. CDR3 sequence reads: CASSFRGTSNTEAFF. The CDR3 region has the DNA TGTGCCAGCAGCTTCAGGGGGACAAGCAACACTGAAGCTTTCTTT.

This clone showed up just once. This chain uses TRBV19 with TRBJ2-7; possibly TRBD2 for D (5 bases). In germline, CDR1 is LNHDA, CDR2 SQIVND (reference sequence). The length of the CDR3 is 15 residues. V gave up 1 base and J gave up 0 bases, with 10 bases separating them. CDR3 residues: CASSIGRTSSYEQYF. DNA of the CDR3: TGTGCCAGTAGTATAGGCCGAACTAGCTCCTACGAGCAGTACTTC.

This clone was found a few times. The rearrangement joins TRBV28 to TRBJ2-5; perhaps TRBD1 as D (5 bases). The V gene lost 7 bases and the J gene lost 3 bases, with 15 bases spanning the gap. Germline loops: CDR1 MDHEN, CDR2 SYDVKM. The CDR3 consists of 14 residues. CDR3 region: CASTPWGTEETQYF. CDR3 bases: TGTGCCAGCACCCCGTGGGGCACAGAAGAGACCCAGTACTTC.

V and J are TRBV19 and TRBJ2-5; D possibly corresponds to TRBD2 (7 bases). With 10 bases removed from V and 5 bases from J, the gap between germline ends came to 32 bases. Germline CDR1 is LNHDA and CDR2 is SQIVND (reference sequence). The CDR3 extends over 18 amino acids. CDR3 residues: CATSSRGGGSHLGETQYF. As DNA, the CDR3 is TGTGCCACCTCTAGCCGTGGGGGCGGGAGCCATCTAGGGGAGACCCAGTACTTC.

This clone was seen a handful of times. This chain uses TRBV30 with TRBJ2-7, with a possible D match to TRBD2 (6 bases). Trimming cost V 7 bases and J 4 bases, with 17 bases left between them. CDR1 and CDR2 (germline): GTSNPN, SVGIG (reference sequence). The CDR3 covers 13 residues. CDR3 residues: CASAEDYTYEQYF. The CDR3 DNA sequence: TGTGCCTCAGCCGAGGACTACACTTACGAGCAGTACTTC.